The 3 T cell receptor beta chains in this list originate from one sample, sequenced in a study of OX40 agonist ivuxolimab in advanced cancers. Assay: immunoSEQ multiplex PCR; the TCRdb copy retains only in-frame clones and omits some. The data contain about 48,000 clones, 65% to 85% of them seen just once; the ten biggest clones take up roughly 1.1%. The material was CD4+ or CD8+ T cells sorted from blood, obtained in a trial of the OX40 agonist ivuxolimab. These receptors all come from an adult with an advanced solid tumor such as melanoma, head and neck, liver or kidney cancer.

The chain's CDR3 is CASSYARTGQSPLHF. In nucleotides, the CDR3 is TGTGCCAGCAGTTATGCTAGGACAGGGCAATCACCCCTCCACTTT. This chain connects TRBV6-5 to TRBJ1-6; TRBD1 matches 8 bases. CDR3 length: 15 residues. Per germline, CDR1 MNHEY and CDR2 SVGAGI. The V and J ends lost 3 bases and 10 bases, in that order; junction bases with no gene match: 8.

This chain uses TRBV7-2 with TRBJ2-5; 8 nucleotides align to TRBD2. Trimming removed 8 bases from V and 5 bases from J; junction bases left unmatched: 4. Germline-derived CDR1 and CDR2 are SGHTA and FQGNSA. The CDR3 totals 12 residues. The CDR3 reads CASREGGETQYF. CDR3 bases: TGTGCCAGCCGGGAGGGCGGGGAGACCCAGTACTTC.

The chain employs TRBV5-1 and TRBJ2-2; 8 positions agree with TRBD1. The CDR3 extends over 15 amino acids. In germline, CDR1 is SGHRS, CDR2 YFSETQ. J lost 4 bases, V lost 4 bases, and 6 bases had no gene match. The CDR3 sequence: CASSATGAPTGELFF. CDR3 DNA sequence: TGCGCCAGCAGCGCGACAGGGGCCCCCACCGGGGAGCTGTTTTTT.